Below are 5 T cell receptor beta chains sequenced from a single sample in a study of tissue T cells after allogeneic stem cell transplantation. The repertoire was sequenced with immunoSEQ multiplex PCR; TCRdb's copy has only in-frame clones and lacks some. The table lists several thousand clones, around 32% of them singletons, with approximately 6.4% in the top ten. Time point denoted: mouse harvest day 14 after allogeneic transplant. The graft held 10^6 splenic CD5+ T cells and 10^7 T-cell-depleted bone marrow cells. Sequencing was performed on skin. The origin of the receptors is a female BALB/c mouse given C57BL/6 T cells with graft-versus-host disease after an allogeneic hematopoietic cell transplant.

A few counts support this clone. Mouse names are used for the genes. The read is 1 residue too short to cover the CDR3 end, so that end is filled in from the germline J gene. The genes are TRBV26 and TRBJ2-5; 7 bases map to TRBD1. Looked up from germline, CDR1 is KGHPV and CDR2 is FQNQEV (reference sequence). CDR3 size: 13 residues. Trimming at V came to 6 bases and at J to 5 bases, leaving 5 bases not matched to a gene. CDR3 bases read: TGTGCCAGCAGCCGACAGGGTGGAGACACCCAGTAC. It codes for CASSRQGGDTQY. The whole CDR3 is CASSRQGGDTQYF. Full variable domain (outside the CDR3, taken from reference TRBV26 and TRBJ2-5): NSKVIQTPRYLVKGQGQKAKMRCIPEKGHPVVFWYQQNKNNEFKFLINFQNQEVLQQIDMTEKRFSAECPSNSPCSLEIQSSEAGDSALYLCASSRQGGDTQYFGPGTRLLVL.

This clone was seen a few times. Each gene name is a mouse one. The CDR3 is cut off 1 residue early in the read; its end comes from the germline J gene. The chain recombines TRBV4 with TRBJ1-4, with 11 bases aligning to TRBD1. The CDR3 loop spans 17 amino acids. V lost 3 bases, J lost 0 bases, and 3 bases stayed unmatched. The germline CDR1 and CDR2 sequences are LGHDT and YNNKQL (reference sequence). Here the CDR3 reads CASSYRDRGFSNERLFF. The part of the CDR3 DNA that was read is TGTGCCAGCAGCTACCGGGACAGGGGGTTTTCCAACGAAAGATTATTT.

Notes on this clone: These gene names are mouse names. Read sequence stops 1 residue before the CDR3 end, and the germline J gene provides the missing end. The chain combines TRBV26 with TRBJ2-5, with TRBD1 matching over 7 bases. Germline CDR1 KGHPV, CDR2 FQNQEV (reference sequence). The CDR3 runs to 12 residues. V shed 5 bases, J shed 6 bases, and the junction held 2 bases outside the gene matches. CDR3 bases read: TGTGCCAGCAGTACAGGGGAGGACACCCAGTAC. It specifies CASSTGEDTQY. The CDR3 reads in full as CASSTGEDTQYF.

As for this clone: Gene names and germline match the mouse. Read coverage stops 1 residue before the CDR3 terminus; the germline J gene supplies the remainder. J is TRBJ2-1 and V is TRBV12-2; 7 bases map to TRBD1. Germline-derived CDR1 and CDR2 are SGHLS and HYDKME. V lost 2 bases and J lost 3; bases outside the gene matches: 0. This CDR3 spans 13 amino acids. CDR3 protein: CASSRDSYAEQFF. The CDR3 DNA, read in part, is TGTGCCAGCTCTCGGGACAGCTATGCTGAGCAGTTC.

By frequency in the sample, this clone is medium-sized. Gene and germline names: mouse. The CDR3 end falls 1 residue outside the read, so it is completed with the germline J gene. The V gene is TRBV26, the J gene TRBJ1-1, with D possibly being TRBD1 (5 bases). The length of the CDR3 is 13 residues. Trimming pared 4 bases from V and 3 bases from J, leaving 9 bases between. Germline CDR1 KGHPV, CDR2 FQNQEV (reference sequence). The DNA read from the CDR3 is TGTGCCAGCAGTCGGCAGGGTGACACAGAAGTCTTC. This gives the protein CASSRQGDTEVF. The complete CDR3 reads CASSRQGDTEVFF.